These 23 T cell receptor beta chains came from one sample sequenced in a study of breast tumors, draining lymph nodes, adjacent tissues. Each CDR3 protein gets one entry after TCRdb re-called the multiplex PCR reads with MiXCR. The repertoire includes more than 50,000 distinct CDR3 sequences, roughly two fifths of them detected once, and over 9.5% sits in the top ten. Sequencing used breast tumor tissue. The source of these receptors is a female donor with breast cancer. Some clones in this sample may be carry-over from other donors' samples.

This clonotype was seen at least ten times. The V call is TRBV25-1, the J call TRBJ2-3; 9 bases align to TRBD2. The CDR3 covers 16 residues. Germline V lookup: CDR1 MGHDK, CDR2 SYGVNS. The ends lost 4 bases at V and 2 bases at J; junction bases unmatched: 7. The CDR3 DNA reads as TGTGCCAGCAGTGCAGGGACTAGCACTATCACAGATACGCAGTATTTT. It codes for CASSAGTSTITDTQYF.

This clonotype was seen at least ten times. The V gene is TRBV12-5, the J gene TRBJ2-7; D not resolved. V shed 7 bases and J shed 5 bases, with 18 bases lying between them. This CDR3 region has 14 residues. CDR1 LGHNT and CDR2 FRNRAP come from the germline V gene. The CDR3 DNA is TGTGCTAGTGCCCCCTCCGGGCACGTCCACGAGCAGTACTTC. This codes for CASAPSGHVHEQYF.

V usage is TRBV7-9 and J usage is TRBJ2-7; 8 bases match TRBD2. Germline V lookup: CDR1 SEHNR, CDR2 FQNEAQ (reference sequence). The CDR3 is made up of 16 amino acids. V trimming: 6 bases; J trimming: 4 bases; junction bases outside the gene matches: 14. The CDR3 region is CASSSSTLADIYEQYF. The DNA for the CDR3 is TGTGCCAGCAGTTCCTCTACACTAGCGGATATTTACGAGCAGTACTTC.

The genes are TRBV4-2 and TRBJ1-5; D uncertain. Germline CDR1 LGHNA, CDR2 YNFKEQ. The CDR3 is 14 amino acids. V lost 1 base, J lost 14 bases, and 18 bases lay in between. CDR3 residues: CASSQGSSGRTEHF. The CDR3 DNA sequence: TGTGCCAGCAGCCAAGGGAGTAGCGGGAGAACCGAGCATTTT.

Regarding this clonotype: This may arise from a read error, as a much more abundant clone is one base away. CDR3 nucleotides: TGTGCCAGCAGCCAAAACAGGGGGCCGGACCACGAGCAGTACTTC. It encodes CASSQNRGPDHEQYF. The J gene is TRBJ2-7, the V gene TRBV11-1; 9 bases map to TRBD1. V lost 5 bases to trimming and J lost 5 bases; unmatched junction nucleotides: 10. There are 15 residues in the CDR3. The V gene's germline CDR1 is SGHAT and CDR2 FQDESV (reference sequence).

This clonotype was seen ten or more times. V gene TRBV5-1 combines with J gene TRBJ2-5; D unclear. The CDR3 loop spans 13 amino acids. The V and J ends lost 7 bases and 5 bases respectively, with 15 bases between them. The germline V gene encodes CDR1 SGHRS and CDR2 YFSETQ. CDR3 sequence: CASEPWAGETQYF. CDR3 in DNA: TGCGCCAGCGAGCCCTGGGCCGGGGAGACCCAGTACTTC. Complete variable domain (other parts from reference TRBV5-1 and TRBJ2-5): KAGVTQTPRYLIKTRGQQVTLSCSPISGHRSVSWYQQTPGQGLQFLFEYFSETQRNKGNFPGRFSGRQFSNSRSEMNVSTLELGDSALYLCASEPWAGETQYFGPGTRLLVL.

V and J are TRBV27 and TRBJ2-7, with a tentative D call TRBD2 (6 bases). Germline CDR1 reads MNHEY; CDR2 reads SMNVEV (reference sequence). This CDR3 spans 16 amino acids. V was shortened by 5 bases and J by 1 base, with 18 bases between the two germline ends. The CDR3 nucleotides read TGTGCCAGCAGTGACCCACGCGGGGATAGATCCTACGAGCAGTACTTC. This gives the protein CASSDPRGDRSYEQYF.

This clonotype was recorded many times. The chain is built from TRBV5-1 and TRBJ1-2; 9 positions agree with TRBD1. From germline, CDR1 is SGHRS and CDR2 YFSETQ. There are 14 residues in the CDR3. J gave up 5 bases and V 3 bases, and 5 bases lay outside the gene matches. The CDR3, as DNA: TGCGCCAGCAGCTCGGCACAGGGGGCGTATGGCTACACCTTC. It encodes CASSSAQGAYGYTF.

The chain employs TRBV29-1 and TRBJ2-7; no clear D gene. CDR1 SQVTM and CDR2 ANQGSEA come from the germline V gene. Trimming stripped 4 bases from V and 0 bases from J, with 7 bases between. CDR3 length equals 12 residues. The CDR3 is CSVGESSYEQYF. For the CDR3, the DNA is TGCAGCGTTGGTGAGAGCTCCTACGAGCAGTACTTC.

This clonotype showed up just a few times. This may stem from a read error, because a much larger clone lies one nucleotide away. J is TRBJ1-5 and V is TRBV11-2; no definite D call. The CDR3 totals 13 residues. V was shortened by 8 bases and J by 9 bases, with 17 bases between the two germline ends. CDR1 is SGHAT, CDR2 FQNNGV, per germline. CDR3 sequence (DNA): TGTGCCAGCGCGGTCGGGTCCCATCCGCCCCAGCATTTT. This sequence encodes CASAVGSHPPQHF.

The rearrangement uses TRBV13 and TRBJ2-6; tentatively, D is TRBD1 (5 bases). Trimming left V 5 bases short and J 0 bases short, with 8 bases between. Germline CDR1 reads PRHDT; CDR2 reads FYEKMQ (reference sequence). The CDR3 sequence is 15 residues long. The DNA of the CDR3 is TGTGCCAGCAGCCGACAGATCTCTGGGGCCAACGTCCTGACTTTC. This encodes CASSRQISGANVLTF.

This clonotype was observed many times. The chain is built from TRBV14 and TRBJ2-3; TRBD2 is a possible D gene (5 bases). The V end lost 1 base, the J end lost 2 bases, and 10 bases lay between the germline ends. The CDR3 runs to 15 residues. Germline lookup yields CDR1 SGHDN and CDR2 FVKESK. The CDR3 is CASSQGRWNTDTQYF. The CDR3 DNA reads TGTGCCAGCAGCCAAGGGAGGTGGAACACAGATACGCAGTATTTT.

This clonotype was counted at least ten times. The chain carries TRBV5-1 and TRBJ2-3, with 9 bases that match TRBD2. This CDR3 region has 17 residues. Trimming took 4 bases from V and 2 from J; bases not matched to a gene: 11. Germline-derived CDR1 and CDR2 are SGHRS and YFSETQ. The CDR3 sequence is CASSKQAGGFVTDTQYF. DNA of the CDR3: TGCGCCAGCAGCAAACAAGCGGGAGGATTCGTCACAGATACGCAGTATTTT.

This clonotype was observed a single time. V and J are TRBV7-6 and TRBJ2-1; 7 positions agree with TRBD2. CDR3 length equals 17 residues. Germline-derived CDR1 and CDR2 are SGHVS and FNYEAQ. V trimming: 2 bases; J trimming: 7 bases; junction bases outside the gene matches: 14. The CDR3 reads CASSLSEVSGQGNEQFF. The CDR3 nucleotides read TGTGCCAGCAGCTTAAGTGAGGTTAGCGGGCAAGGGAATGAGCAGTTCTTC.

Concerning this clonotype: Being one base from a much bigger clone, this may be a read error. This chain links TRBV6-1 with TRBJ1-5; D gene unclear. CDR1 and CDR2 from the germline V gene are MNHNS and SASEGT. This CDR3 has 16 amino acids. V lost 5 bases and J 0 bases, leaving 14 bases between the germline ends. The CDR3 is CASSQRRTSSNQPQHF. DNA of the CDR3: TGTGCCAGCAGTCAAAGAAGGACGAGTAGCAATCAGCCCCAGCATTTT.

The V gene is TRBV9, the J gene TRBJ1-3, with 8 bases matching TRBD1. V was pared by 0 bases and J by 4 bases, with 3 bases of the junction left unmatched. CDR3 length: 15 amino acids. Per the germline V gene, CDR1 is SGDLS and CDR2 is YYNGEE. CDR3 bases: TGTGCCAGCAGCGTAGGACAGGGGTCCGGAAACACCATATATTTT. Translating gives CASSVGQGSGNTIYF.

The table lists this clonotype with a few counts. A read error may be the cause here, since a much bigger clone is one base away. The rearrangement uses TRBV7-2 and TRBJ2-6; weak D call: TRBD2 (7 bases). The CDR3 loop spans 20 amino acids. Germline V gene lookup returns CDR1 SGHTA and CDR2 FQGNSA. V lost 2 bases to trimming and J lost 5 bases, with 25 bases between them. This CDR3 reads CASSLSFSGGREARANVLTF. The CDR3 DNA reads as TGTGCCAGCAGCTTATCCTTCTCCGGGGGGCGCGAAGCTCGGGCCAACGTCCTGACTTTC.

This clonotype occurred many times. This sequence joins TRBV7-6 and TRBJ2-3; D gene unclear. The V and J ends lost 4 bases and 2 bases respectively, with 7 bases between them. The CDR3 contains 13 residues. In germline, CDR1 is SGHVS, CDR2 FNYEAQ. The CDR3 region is CASSSPNTDTQYF. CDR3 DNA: TGTGCCAGCAGCTCACCAAACACAGATACGCAGTATTTT.

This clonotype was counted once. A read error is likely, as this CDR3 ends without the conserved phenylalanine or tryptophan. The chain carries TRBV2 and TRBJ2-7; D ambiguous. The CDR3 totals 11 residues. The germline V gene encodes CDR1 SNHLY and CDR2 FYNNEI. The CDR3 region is CAGSAGSKQYL. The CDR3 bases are TGTGCCGGCAGTGCAGGCTCCAAGCAGTACCTC.

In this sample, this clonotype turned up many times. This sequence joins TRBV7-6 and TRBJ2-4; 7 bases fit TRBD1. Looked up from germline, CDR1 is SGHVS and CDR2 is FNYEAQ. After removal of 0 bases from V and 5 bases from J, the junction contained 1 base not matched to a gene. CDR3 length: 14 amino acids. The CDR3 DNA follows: TGTGCCAGCAGCTTAGCCGGGACAGAAAACATTCAGTACTTC. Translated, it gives CASSLAGTENIQYF.

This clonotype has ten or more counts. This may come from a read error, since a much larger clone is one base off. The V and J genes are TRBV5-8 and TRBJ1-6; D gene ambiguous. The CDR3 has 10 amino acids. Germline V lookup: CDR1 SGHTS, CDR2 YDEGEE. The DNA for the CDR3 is TGTGCCAGCAGCGACTTTCCCCCCCACTTT. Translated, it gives CASSDFPPHF.

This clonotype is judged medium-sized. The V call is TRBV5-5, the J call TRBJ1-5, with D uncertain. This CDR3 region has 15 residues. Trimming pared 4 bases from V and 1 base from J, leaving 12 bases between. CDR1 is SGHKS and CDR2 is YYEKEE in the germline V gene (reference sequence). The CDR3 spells CASSLATDSNQPQHF. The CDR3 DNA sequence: TGTGCCAGCAGCCTCGCCACGGACAGCAATCAGCCCCAGCATTTT.

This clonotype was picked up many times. The CDR3, as DNA: TGTGCCAGCAGCTTAGATTGGACAGGGGGTGTTGGAAACACCATATATTTT. This translates into CASSLDWTGGVGNTIYF. The chain has TRBV7-8 and TRBJ1-3; the match to TRBD1 covers 10 bases. V was pared by 1 base and J by 3 bases, with 6 bases of the junction left unmatched. Germline CDR1 reads SGHVS; CDR2 reads FQNEAQ. This CDR3 has 17 residues.